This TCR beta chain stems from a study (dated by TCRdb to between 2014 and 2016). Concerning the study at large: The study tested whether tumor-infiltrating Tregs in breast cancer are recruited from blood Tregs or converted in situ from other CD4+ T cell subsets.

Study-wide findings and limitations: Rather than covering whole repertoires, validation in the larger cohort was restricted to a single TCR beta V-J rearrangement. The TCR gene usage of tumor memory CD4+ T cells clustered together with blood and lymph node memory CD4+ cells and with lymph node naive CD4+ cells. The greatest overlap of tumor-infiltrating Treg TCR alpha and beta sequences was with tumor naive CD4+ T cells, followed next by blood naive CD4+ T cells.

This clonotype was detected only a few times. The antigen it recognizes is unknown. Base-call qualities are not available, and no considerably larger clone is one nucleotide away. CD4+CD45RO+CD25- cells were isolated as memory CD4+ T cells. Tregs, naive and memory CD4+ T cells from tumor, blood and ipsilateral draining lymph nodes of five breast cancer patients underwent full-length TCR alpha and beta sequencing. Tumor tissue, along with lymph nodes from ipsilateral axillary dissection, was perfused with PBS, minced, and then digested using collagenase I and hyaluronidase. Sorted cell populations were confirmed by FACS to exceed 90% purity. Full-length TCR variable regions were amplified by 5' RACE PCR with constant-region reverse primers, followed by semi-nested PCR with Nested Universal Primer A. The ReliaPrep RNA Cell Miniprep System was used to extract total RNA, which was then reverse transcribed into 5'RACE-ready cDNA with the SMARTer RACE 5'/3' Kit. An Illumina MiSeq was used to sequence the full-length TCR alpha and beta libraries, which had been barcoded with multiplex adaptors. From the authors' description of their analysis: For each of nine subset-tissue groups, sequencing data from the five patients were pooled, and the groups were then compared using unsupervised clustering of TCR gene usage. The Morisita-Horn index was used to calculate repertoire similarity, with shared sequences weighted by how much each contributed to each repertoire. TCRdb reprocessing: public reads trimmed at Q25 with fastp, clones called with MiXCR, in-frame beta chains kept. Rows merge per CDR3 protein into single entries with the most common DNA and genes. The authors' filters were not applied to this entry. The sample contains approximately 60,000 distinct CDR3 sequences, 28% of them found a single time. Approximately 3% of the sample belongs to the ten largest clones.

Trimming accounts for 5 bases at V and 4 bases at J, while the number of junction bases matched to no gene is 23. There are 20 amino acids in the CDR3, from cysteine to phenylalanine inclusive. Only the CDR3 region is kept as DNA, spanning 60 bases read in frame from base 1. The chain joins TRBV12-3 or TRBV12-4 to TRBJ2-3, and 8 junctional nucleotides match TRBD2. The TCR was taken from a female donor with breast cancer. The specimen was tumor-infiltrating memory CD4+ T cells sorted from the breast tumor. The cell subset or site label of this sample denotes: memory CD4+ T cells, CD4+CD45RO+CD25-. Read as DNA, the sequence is TGTGCCAGCAGTGGGCCTCGCTTGAGCGGGAGAGGCCCCGGCGCAGATACGCAGTATTTT. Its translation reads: CASSGPRLSGRGPGADTQYF.